This entry lists 2 T cell receptor beta chains sequenced from one sample in a study of shared clonotypes between healthy human individuals. Assay used: immunoSEQ multiplex PCR; TCRdb lists only in-frame clones, some missing. The sample includes 2 million to 2.5 million clones, 90% to 96% of them seen just once. Sequencing used naive CD4+ T cells sorted from blood. Subset defined: CD45RA+ positively selected. Receptors originate from a young man in good health.

The J gene is TRBJ2-3, the V gene TRBV6-6; 8 bases match TRBD2. This CDR3 is built from 16 residues. V shed 5 bases and J 0 bases; nucleotides not matched to a gene: 7. Germline CDR1 MNHNY, CDR2 SVGAGI (reference sequence). The CDR3 nucleotides are TGTGCCAGCAGTAATGGCGGGAGGAGCAGCACAGATACGCAGTATTTT. Amino acid sequence: CASSNGGRSSTDTQYF.

With respect to this clone: A much larger clone differs from this one at a single base, so this may be a read error. This chain joins TRBV11-2 and TRBJ2-7; D gene uncertain. Germline V gene data show CDR1 as SGHAT and CDR2 as FQNNGV. The CDR3 runs to 11 residues. V lost 7 bases and J 0 bases, leaving 4 bases between the germline ends. The CDR3 sequence is CASTASYEQYF. The CDR3 nucleotides are TGTGCCAGCACCGCCTCCTACGAGCAGTACTTC.